The following is a TCR beta chain sequence with its context. Its antigen remains unidentified. No qualities accompany the bases; no much larger clone lies one base away. Sequences GTSNPN (CDR1) and SVGIG (CDR2) are obtained from the germline V gene (reference sequence). Including cysteine and phenylalanine, the CDR3 has 12 amino acids. This entry keeps only the CDR3 DNA: 36 bases, framed from base 1. V drops 4 bases and J drops 5 bases, leaving 8 bases in between. This sample stems from a study of Ad26.COV2.S vaccination and SARS-CoV-2 variants (dated by TCRdb to the early 2020s). Notes on the research overall: Donors in the vaccine arm were drawn from COV1001, a phase I-IIa trial of Ad26.COV2.S in healthy adults that was multicentre, randomized, double-blind and placebo-controlled. Ad26.COV2.S was given intramuscularly at 5x10^10 or 1x10^11 viral particles, as a single shot or as two shots 56 days apart. A total of 32 samples were included in the TCR-sequenced set, comprising around 19 Ad26.COV2.S vaccine recipients, 5 placebo recipients and 8 SARS-CoV-2 convalescent individuals. Blinding of investigators to trial group allocation was maintained during experiments and outcome assessment. TCRbeta repertoire sequencing was used to assess the specificity and breadth of SARS-CoV-2-reactive T cell receptors after Ad26.COV2.S vaccination. Trial participants were randomized into five groups of five: low-dose or high-dose Ad26.COV2.S given once or twice, or placebo on both occasions.

Taken with the paper, the label for treatment or condition translates to: approximately 18 received Ad26.COV2.S at low or high dose, single or two shots; 5 received placebo; per-sample allocation not given. For vaccine and placebo recipients, the sequenced repertoires came from samples collected on day 63 after the first injection. Cohort 1b enrolled 25 or so adults aged 18-55 years at a single site in Boston, USA, between 29 July and 7 August 2020. Ad26.COV2.S consisted of a replication-incompetent adenovirus type 26 vector by which a prefusion-stabilized SARS-CoV-2 spike protein from the original Wuhan strain was expressed. The immunoSEQ Assay was used to sequence TCRbeta CDR3 regions. After extraction, genomic DNA underwent amplification by bias-controlled multiplex PCR, followed by high-throughput sequencing. As for how the authors treated the data: To quantify the absolute abundance of every unique TCRbeta CDR3 region, sequences were collapsed and filtered. T cell fraction was estimated by normalizing TCRbeta template counts to usable DNA, which was measured by amplifying reference genes present in all nucleated cells. Repertoire TCRs were annotated as SARS-CoV-2-specific when V gene, CDR3 amino acid sequence and J gene were exactly matched to a known reactive TCR set. The reference SARS-CoV-2 TCR set came from MIRA and was filtered for enrichment in COVID-19-positive ImmuneCODE repertoires, removing public or cross-reactive TCRs. Using the MIRA antigens, annotated TCRs were further analysed by specific ORF or by position within an ORF. Breadth was defined as the number of annotated unique rearrangements divided by the total number of unique productive rearrangements, and depth was defined as the summed frequency of the annotated unique rearrangements. TCR breadth was compared between groups using two-sided Wilcoxon rank-sum tests. Imported from immuneACCESS, the table was reduced by TCRdb to in-frame sequences with V and J called. These copies leave out some clones; in studies compared against another copy, an unresolved V gene accounts for under half, and the cause of the remainder is not known. The D gene and trimming were derived from the DNA, and the V and J assignments and clone size from that table. The sample table lists 300,000 to 400,000 clones, under 90% of them with a count of one. The top ten clonotypes cover approximately 5% of the sample.

The full study reports these points: Vaccine and placebo recipients had similar non-spike TCR breadth, a finding consistent with the vaccine containing only spike. Spike-specific TCR breadth was higher in Ad26.COV2.S recipients than in placebo recipients (P = 0.0014). Substantial breadth of spike-specific CD8+ and CD4+ T cell responses was reported after vaccination. The authors noted that total T cell responses may have been underestimated by the TCR breadth and depth analyses. The study was not powered to compare responses between vaccine doses or regimens.

The specimen was peripheral blood, collected in a trial of Ad26.COV2.S vaccine versus placebo. This chain is built from TRBV30 and TRBJ1-4; the D gene is unclear. The receptor comes from a person aged 18-65 years who received the Ad26.COV2.S COVID-19 vaccine or a placebo. The nucleotide sequence reads TGTGCCTGGATGGGGATGAATGAAAAACTGTTTTTT. The resulting protein is CAWMGMNEKLFF.